This T cell receptor beta chain was found in a study of T cell responses to AZD1222 COVID-19 vaccine. Per the germline V gene, CDR1 is MDHEN and CDR2 is SYDVKM. CDR3 size: 11 residues. V shed 10 bases and J shed 4 bases, with 10 bases lying between them. This table comes from immunoSEQ multiplex PCR, and its TCRdb copy is limited to in-frame clones, with some not included. The sample carries about 160,000 clones, about 95% recorded once. The gene calls are TRBV28 and TRBJ1-2; no reliable D call. Specimen: peripheral blood, collected on day 0 of AZD1222 vaccination. The origin of this receptor is an adult in good health. CDR3 DNA sequence: TGTGCCACTACAGTGGGCTATGGCTACACCTTC. Its protein is CATTVGYGYTF.